These 10 T cell receptor beta chains were all obtained from the same sample, sequenced in a study of PD-L1 blockade in urothelial cancer. Data came from immunoSEQ multiplex PCR; TCRdb stores just in-frame clones and leaves some out. The table lists 45,000 to 50,000 clones, more than 65% of them singletons. Time point specified: pretreatment peripheral blood. The sequencing used PBMCs, collected around atezolizumab (anti-PD-L1) treatment. These receptors were obtained from a man between 65 and 80 years old with urothelial cancer.

J is TRBJ2-7 and V is TRBV10-3; 10 bases align to TRBD2. Germline loops: CDR1 ENHRY, CDR2 SYGVKD. V trimming: 0 bases; J trimming: 2 bases; junction bases outside the gene matches: 7. There are 17 residues in the CDR3. CDR3 sequence reads: CAISESGSSGSPYEQYF. As DNA, the CDR3 is TGTGCCATCAGTGAGTCGGGGTCTAGCGGGAGCCCCTACGAGCAGTACTTC.

This chain joins TRBV5-1 and TRBJ2-3; no reliable D call. The CDR3 length is 14 residues. V gave up 0 bases and J gave up 0 bases, with 5 bases separating them. Germline CDR1 reads SGHRS; CDR2 reads YFSETQ. The DNA for the CDR3 is TGCGCCAGCAGCTTGGCCCTGAGCACAGATACGCAGTATTTT. It specifies CASSLALSTDTQYF.

The rearrangement joins TRBV27 to TRBJ2-5; 7 nucleotides align to TRBD1. Germline CDR1 is MNHEY and CDR2 is SMNVEV (reference sequence). The V and J ends lost 0 bases and 5 bases, in that order; junction bases with no gene match: 3. This CDR3 is built from 14 residues. The CDR3 is CASSLSQGYETQYF. The DNA for the CDR3 is TGTGCCAGCAGTTTATCACAGGGGTATGAGACCCAGTACTTC.

This chain links TRBV5-5 with TRBJ1-2; 7 nucleotides line up with TRBD1. This CDR3 contains 15 residues. Germline assignment: CDR1 SGHKS and CDR2 YYEKEE (reference sequence). V lost 4 bases and J lost 5; bases outside the gene matches: 11. CDR3 in amino acids: CASSILQGSGYGYTF. CDR3 in DNA: TGTGCCAGCAGCATACTACAGGGGTCCGGATATGGCTACACCTTC.

This chain connects TRBV19 to TRBJ2-2, with D perhaps matching TRBD1 (6 bases). The CDR3 spans 15 residues. V shed 3 bases and J shed 2 bases, with 10 bases lying between them. CDR1 LNHDA and CDR2 SQIVND come from the germline V gene (reference sequence). CDR3: CASSMPGHNTGELFF. CDR3 sequence (DNA): TGTGCCAGTAGTATGCCGGGACATAACACCGGGGAGCTGTTTTTT.

This clone was recorded a few times. V usage is TRBV4-1 and J usage is TRBJ1-2, with no clear D. The V end was cut by 0 bases, the J end by 4 bases, with 6 bases between. The CDR3 runs 13 residues. Germline CDR1 and CDR2: MGHRA and YSYEKL. DNA of the CDR3: TGCGCCAGCAGCCAAGACGAACTCTATGGCTACACCTTC. Protein: CASSQDELYGYTF.

The chain combines TRBV5-1 with TRBJ1-2, with D uncertain. Germline V CDR1 and CDR2: SGHRS, YFSETQ. V was pared by 0 bases and J by 7 bases, with 16 bases between. The CDR3 sequence is 15 residues long. CDR3 residues: CASSLAGSAVSGYTF. The CDR3 DNA is TGCGCCAGCAGCTTGGCGGGGTCCGCGGTCAGTGGCTACACCTTC.

For the CDR3, the DNA is TGTGCCAGCGCTACAACAGGGGAGAGCGAGCAGTACTTC. It encodes CASATTGESEQYF. V and J are TRBV5-4 and TRBJ2-7, with 7 bases identical to TRBD1. V dropped 7 bases and J dropped 6; count of bases not matched to a gene: 10. This CDR3 contains 13 residues. The germline CDR1 and CDR2 sequences are SGHNT and YYREEE (reference sequence).

This clone was found a few times. The chain uses TRBV6-6 and TRBJ2-1, with D possibly being TRBD2 (6 bases). Germline V gene sequence: CDR1 MNHNY, CDR2 SVGAGI (reference sequence). The V end was cut by 4 bases, the J end by 6 bases, with 13 bases between. The CDR3 totals 14 residues. DNA of the CDR3: TGTGCCAGCAGTTTCGCAGGTAGCGGCAATGAGCAGTTCTTC. This codes for CASSFAGSGNEQFF.

This rearrangement joins TRBV7-9 to TRBJ2-7; no clear D gene. The germline V gene encodes CDR1 SEHNR and CDR2 FQNEAQ (reference sequence). V gave up 1 base and J gave up 7 bases, with 8 bases separating them. The CDR3 covers 12 residues. CDR3 amino acids: CASSLESREQYF. In DNA form, the CDR3 reads TGTGCCAGCAGCTTAGAATCCAGGGAGCAGTACTTC.